This TCR beta chain is from a study of blood T cell repertoires in COVID-19. Looking at the study overall: Samples of COVID-19 (acute and convalescent) were obtained from the United States, Italy and Spain. PBMCs, B-cell-depleted T cells, or T cells were the source of the cDNA or gDNA that made up the material.

CDR1 SGHTA and CDR2 FQGNSA come from the germline V gene. V gave up 1 base and J gave up 10 bases, with 14 bases separating them. The CDR3 consists of 15 residues. Libraries were prepared by immunoSEQ multiplex PCR; TCRdb keeps only in-frame clonotypes and omits some of them. The data show around 150,000 clones, roughly 82% seen once. A few counts support this clone. Sequenced sample: peripheral blood. The V gene is TRBV7-2, the J gene TRBJ1-6; D might be TRBD1 (6 bases). The clonotype comes from a woman aged 45-65 years in a cohort sampled during active or convalescent COVID-19. The CDR3 spells CASSLVGGRGSPLHF. The CDR3 coding sequence is TGTGCCAGCAGCTTAGTCGGTGGCAGGGGCTCACCCCTCCACTTT.